One sample yielded the 2 T cell receptor beta chains listed below, sequenced in a study of T cells expressing NK-cell markers. TCRdb reprocessed the 5' RACE reads, keeping one entry per CDR3 protein, no DNA. Its table records approximately 440,000 distinct CDR3 sequences. The specimen was blood T cells: a sorted CD56 or NKG2C T cell subset, CD4+ or CD8+ T cells, or bulk PBMC T cells (not recorded which). Receptors were obtained from a woman aged 50 to 65 in good health.

The chain uses TRBV5-1 and TRBJ2-5; the D call of TRBD1 rests on TCRdb alone, since no DNA is present to check it. Germline lookup yields CDR1 SGHRS and CDR2 YFSETQ. This CDR3 comprises 14 residues. The CDR3 sequence: CASRDGGSGETQYF.

The gene calls are TRBV4-1 and TRBJ2-5; TCRdb gives TRBD2 as the D gene, but with no DNA this cannot be confirmed. The CDR3 runs 15 residues. Germline loops: CDR1 MGHRA, CDR2 YSYEKL. The CDR3 sequence: CASSQASGQKETQYF.